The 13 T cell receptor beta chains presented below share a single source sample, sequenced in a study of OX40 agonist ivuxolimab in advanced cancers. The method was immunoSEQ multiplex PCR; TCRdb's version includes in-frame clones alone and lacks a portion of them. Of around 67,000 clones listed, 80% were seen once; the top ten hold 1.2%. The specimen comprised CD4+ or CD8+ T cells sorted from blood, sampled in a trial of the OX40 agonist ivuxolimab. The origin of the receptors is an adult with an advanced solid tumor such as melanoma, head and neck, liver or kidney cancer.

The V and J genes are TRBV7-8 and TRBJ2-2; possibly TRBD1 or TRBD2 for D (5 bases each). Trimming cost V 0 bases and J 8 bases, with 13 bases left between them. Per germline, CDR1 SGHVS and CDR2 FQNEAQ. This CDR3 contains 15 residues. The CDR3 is CASSLAGVSKGELFF. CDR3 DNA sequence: TGTGCCAGCAGCTTAGCGGGGGTTTCCAAGGGGGAGCTGTTTTTT. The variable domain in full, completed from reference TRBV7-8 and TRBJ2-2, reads GAGVSQSPRYKVAKRGQDVALRCDPISGHVSLFWYQQALGQGPEFLTYFQNEAQLDKSGLPSDRFFAERPEGSVSTLKIQRTQQEDSAVYLCASSLAGVSKGELFFGEGSRLTVL.

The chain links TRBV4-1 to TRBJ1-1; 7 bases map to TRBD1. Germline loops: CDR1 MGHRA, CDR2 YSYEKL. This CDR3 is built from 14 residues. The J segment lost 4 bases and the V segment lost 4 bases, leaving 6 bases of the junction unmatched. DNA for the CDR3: TGCGCCAGCAGCCCCCGACAGGGTGGCACTGAAGCTTTCTTT. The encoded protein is CASSPRQGGTEAFF.

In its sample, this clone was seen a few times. The CDR3 protein is CASRGRVETEAFF. The CDR3 bases are TGTGCCAGCAGGGGCAGGGTGGAGACTGAAGCTTTCTTT. The V call is TRBV7-9, the J call TRBJ1-1; the D gene is possibly TRBD1 (5 bases). Germline assignment: CDR1 SEHNR and CDR2 FQNEAQ (reference sequence). V lost 6 bases and J 5 bases, leaving 13 bases between the germline ends. The CDR3 consists of 13 residues.

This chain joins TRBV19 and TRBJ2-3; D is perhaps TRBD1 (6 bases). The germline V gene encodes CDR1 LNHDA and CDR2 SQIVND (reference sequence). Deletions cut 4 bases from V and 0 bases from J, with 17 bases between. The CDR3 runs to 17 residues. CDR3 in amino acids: CASSTRPGTWSTDTQYF. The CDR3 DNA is TGTGCCAGTAGTACTCGTCCCGGGACATGGAGCACAGATACGCAGTATTTT.

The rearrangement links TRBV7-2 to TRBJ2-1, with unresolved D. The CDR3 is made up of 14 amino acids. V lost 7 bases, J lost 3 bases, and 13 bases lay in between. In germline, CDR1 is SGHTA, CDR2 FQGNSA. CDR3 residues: CASTSRFSYNEQFF. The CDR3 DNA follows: TGTGCCAGCACCTCACGCTTTAGCTACAATGAGCAGTTCTTC.

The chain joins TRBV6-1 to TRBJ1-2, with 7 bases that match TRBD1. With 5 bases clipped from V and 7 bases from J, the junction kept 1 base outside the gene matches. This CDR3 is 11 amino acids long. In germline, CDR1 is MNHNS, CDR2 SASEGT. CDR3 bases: TGTGCCAGCAGTACAGGGGCTGGCTACACCTTC. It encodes CASSTGAGYTF.

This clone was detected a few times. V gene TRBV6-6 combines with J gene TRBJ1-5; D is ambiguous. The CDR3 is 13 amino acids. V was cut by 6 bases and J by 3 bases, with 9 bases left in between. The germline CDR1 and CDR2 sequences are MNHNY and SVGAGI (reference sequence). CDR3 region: CASSQPPNQPQHF. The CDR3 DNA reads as TGTGCCAGCAGCCAACCGCCCAATCAGCCCCAGCATTTT.

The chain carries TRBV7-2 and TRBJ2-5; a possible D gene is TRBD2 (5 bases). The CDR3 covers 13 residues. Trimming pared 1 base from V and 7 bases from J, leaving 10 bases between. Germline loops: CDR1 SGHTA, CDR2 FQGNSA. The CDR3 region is CASSLDREGTQYF. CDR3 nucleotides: TGTGCCAGCAGCTTAGATCGAGAGGGGACCCAGTACTTC.

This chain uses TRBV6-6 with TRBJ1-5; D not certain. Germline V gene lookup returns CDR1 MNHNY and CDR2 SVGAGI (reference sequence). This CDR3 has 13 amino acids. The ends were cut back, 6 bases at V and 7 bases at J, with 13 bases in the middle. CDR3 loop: CASSPGLLQPQHF. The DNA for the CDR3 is TGTGCCAGCAGCCCCGGGCTTCTACAGCCCCAGCATTTT.

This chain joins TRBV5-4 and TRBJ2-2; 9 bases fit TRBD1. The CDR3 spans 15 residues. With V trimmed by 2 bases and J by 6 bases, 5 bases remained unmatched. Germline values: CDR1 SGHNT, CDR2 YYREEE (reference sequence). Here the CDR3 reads CASSFRDRAAGELFF. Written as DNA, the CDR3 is TGTGCCAGCAGCTTCAGGGACAGGGCCGCCGGGGAGCTGTTTTTT.

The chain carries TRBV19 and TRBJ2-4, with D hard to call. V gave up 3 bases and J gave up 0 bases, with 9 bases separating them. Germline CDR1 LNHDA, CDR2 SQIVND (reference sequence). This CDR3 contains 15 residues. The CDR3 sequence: CASSMDGVAKNIQYF. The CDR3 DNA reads TGTGCCAGTAGTATGGATGGGGTAGCCAAAAACATTCAGTACTTC.

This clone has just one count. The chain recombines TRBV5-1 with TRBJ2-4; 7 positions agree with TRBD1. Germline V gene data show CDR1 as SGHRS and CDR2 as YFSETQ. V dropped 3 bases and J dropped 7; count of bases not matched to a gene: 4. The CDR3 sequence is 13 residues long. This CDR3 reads CASSSWDSNIQYF. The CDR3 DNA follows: TGCGCCAGCAGCTCTTGGGACAGCAACATTCAGTACTTC.

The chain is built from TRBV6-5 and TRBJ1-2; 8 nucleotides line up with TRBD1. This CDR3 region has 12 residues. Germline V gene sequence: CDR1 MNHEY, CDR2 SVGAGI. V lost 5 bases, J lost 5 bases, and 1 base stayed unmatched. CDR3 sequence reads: CASSQGAYGYTF. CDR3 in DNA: TGTGCCAGCAGTCAGGGGGCGTATGGCTACACCTTC.